One and the same sample provided the 30 T cell receptor beta chains below, sequenced in a study of EBV T-cell therapy then PD-1 blockade in nasopharyngeal carcinoma. These receptors' targets are unknown. The assay was immunoSEQ multiplex PCR, and TCRdb's table has in-frame clones only and misses some. The sample contains 20,000 or so clones, roughly 84% of which appear only once. Sample treatment: AdE1-LMPpoly-expanded autologous EBV-specific T-cell therapy followed by anti-PD-1 nivolumab. The sequencing here drew on CD8+ T cells from blood, taken between days 30 and 35 from a patient whose treatment included autologous EBV-specific T cells and nivolumab. These receptor sequences come from a man aged 40-50 years with nasopharyngeal carcinoma.

This clone was detected once. This sequence joins TRBV7-9 and TRBJ2-7; D gene unclear. CDR3 length equals 14 residues. Germline lookup yields CDR1 SEHNR and CDR2 FQNEAQ (reference sequence). Deletions cut 5 bases from V and 7 bases from J, with 18 bases between. CDR3 sequence reads: CASSPTGTLGEQYF. DNA of the CDR3: TGTGCCAGCAGCCCCACCGGAACTCTCGGGGAGCAGTACTTC. Based on the CDR3 plus reference TRBV7-9 and TRBJ2-7, the full variable domain is DTGVSQNPRHKITKRGQNVTFRCDPISEHNRLYWYRQTLGQGPEFLTYFQNEAQLEKSRLLSDRFSAERPKGSFSTLEIQRTEQGDSAMYLCASSPTGTLGEQYFGPGTRLTVT.

This clone turned up a few times. This chain joins TRBV21-1 and TRBJ2-5. TRBV21-1 is described as a pseudogene. CDR3 size: 12 residues. DNA for the CDR3: TGTGCCAGCAGCAAAGAGGGAGAGACCCAGTACTTC. Translated, it gives CASSKEGETQYF.

The chain couples TRBV5-5 to TRBJ2-7; 10 nucleotides agree with TRBD1. The CDR3 is 15 amino acids. V lost 4 bases, J lost 5 bases, and 9 bases stayed unmatched. Germline assignment: CDR1 SGHKS and CDR2 YYEKEE (reference sequence). In DNA form, the CDR3 reads TGTGCCAGCAGCCGGCGGGACAGGGGTATCCACGAGCAGTACTTC. Its translation: CASSRRDRGIHEQYF. The entire variable domain, with the rest obtained from reference TRBV5-5 and TRBJ2-7, is as follows: DAGVTQSPTHLIKTRGQQVTLRCSPISGHKSVSWYQQVLGQGPQFIFQYYEKEERGRGNFPDRFSARQFPNYSSELNVNALLLGDSALYLCASSRRDRGIHEQYFGPGTRLTVT.

The chain couples TRBV5-4 to TRBJ2-7; TRBD1 agrees at 7 bases. The ends lost 4 bases at V and 0 bases at J; junction bases unmatched: 10. Germline V CDR1 and CDR2: SGHNT, YYREEE (reference sequence). The CDR3 loop spans 16 amino acids. This CDR3 reads CASSRLDRASSYEQYF. CDR3 coding DNA: TGTGCCAGCAGCCGGCTTGACAGGGCCAGCTCCTACGAGCAGTACTTC.

The CDR3 here is CASSYTVEAFF. CDR3 nucleotides: TGTGCCAGCAGCTATACAGTTGAAGCTTTCTTT. V is TRBV7-9 and J is TRBJ1-1; D is uncertain. Germline CDR1 reads SEHNR; CDR2 reads FQNEAQ (reference sequence). V gave up 4 bases and J gave up 7 bases, with 7 bases separating them. This CDR3 has 11 residues.

The CDR3 nucleotides are TGTGCCAGCAGCTTAATACAGGGGGCGGTTTACAATGAGCAGTTCTTC. Its translation is CASSLIQGAVYNEQFF. The rearrangement links TRBV7-9 to TRBJ2-1; the match to TRBD1 covers 9 bases. V was clipped by 2 bases and J by 4 bases; unmatched bases: 6. CDR3 length: 16 amino acids. Germline V gene sequence: CDR1 SEHNR, CDR2 FQNEAQ (reference sequence).

This chain joins TRBV5-6 and TRBJ1-2, with a tentative D call TRBD1 (5 bases). Germline V CDR1 and CDR2: SGHDT, YYEEEE. The CDR3 has 14 amino acids. Trimming stripped 0 bases from V and 5 bases from J, with 11 bases between. CDR3 nucleotides: TGTGCCAGCAGCTTGGGAGGGGCGCTTTATGGCTACACCTTC. Translated: CASSLGGALYGYTF.

The chain links TRBV4-1 to TRBJ2-5, with D possibly being TRBD1 or TRBD2 (5 bases each). The CDR3 has 13 residues. Germline CDR1 and CDR2: MGHRA and YSYEKL. With 1 base removed from V and 5 bases from J, the gap between germline ends came to 8 bases. CDR3 nucleotide sequence: TGCGCCAGCAGCCAAGGAGAGGGGGAGACCCAGTACTTC. Residues: CASSQGEGETQYF.

The V call is TRBV9, the J call TRBJ1-1, with D possibly matching TRBD1 (6 bases). The germline V and J ends were trimmed by 4 bases and 4 bases, with 14 bases remaining between them. The CDR3 loop spans 14 amino acids. The germline gives CDR1 SGDLS, CDR2 YYNGEE. The CDR3 DNA reads as TGTGCCAGCAGCTCCGAGGGGGGGACCACTGAAGCTTTCTTT. Its protein product is CASSSEGGTTEAFF. The full variable domain, completed using reference TRBV9 and TRBJ1-1, is DSGVTQTPKHLITATGQRVTLRCSPRSGDLSVYWYQQSLDQGLQFLIQYYNGEERAKGNILERFSAQQFPDLHSELNLSSLELGDSALYFCASSSEGGTTEAFFGQGTRLTVV.

The genes are TRBV19 and TRBJ1-1; D gene unclear. CDR1 LNHDA and CDR2 SQIVND come from the germline V gene (reference sequence). This CDR3 region has 15 residues. V was pared by 1 base and J by 4 bases, with 13 bases between. CDR3 in amino acids: CASSIGSGFSTEAFF. CDR3 coding DNA: TGTGCCAGTAGTATAGGCTCGGGATTCTCCACTGAAGCTTTCTTT.

The rearrangement joins TRBV19 to TRBJ2-3, with D maybe TRBD2 (6 bases). V lost 5 bases to trimming and J lost 0 bases, with 15 bases between them. The CDR3 contains 16 residues. The germline V gene encodes CDR1 LNHDA and CDR2 SQIVND (reference sequence). The CDR3 here is CASSRGTIISTDTQYF. The CDR3 region has the DNA TGTGCCAGTAGTCGCGGGACGATCATAAGCACAGATACGCAGTATTTT.

This sequence joins TRBV28 and TRBJ2-5, with D possibly being TRBD2 (5 bases). CDR3 size: 14 residues. Germline CDR1 is MDHEN and CDR2 is SYDVKM. Trimming shortened V by 4 bases and J by 7 bases, and 16 bases separated the two germline ends. CDR3 region: CASSSGREIGTQYF. The DNA for the CDR3 is TGTGCCAGCAGTTCCGGACGGGAAATAGGGACCCAGTACTTC.

This clone was seen a few times. The chain recombines TRBV9 with TRBJ2-7; 10 bases align to TRBD1. V was pared by 0 bases and J by 4 bases, with 1 base of the junction left unmatched. CDR3 size: 14 residues. CDR1 is SGDLS, CDR2 YYNGEE, per germline. This CDR3 is CASSVGQGAYEQYF. DNA for the CDR3: TGTGCCAGCAGCGTAGGACAGGGGGCGTACGAGCAGTACTTC. Using reference TRBV9 and TRBJ2-7 for the parts outside the CDR3, the full variable domain is DSGVTQTPKHLITATGQRVTLRCSPRSGDLSVYWYQQSLDQGLQFLIQYYNGEERAKGNILERFSAQQFPDLHSELNLSSLELGDSALYFCASSVGQGAYEQYFGPGTRLTVT.

The chain joins TRBV27 to TRBJ2-1, with unresolved D. This CDR3 contains 11 residues. With 3 bases removed from V and 7 bases from J, the gap between germline ends came to 4 bases. Germline CDR1 and CDR2: MNHEY and SMNVEV (reference sequence). The CDR3 loop is CASSFGNEQFF. The CDR3 nucleotides read TGTGCCAGCAGTTTCGGTAATGAGCAGTTCTTC.

V gene TRBV6-2 or TRBV6-3 combines with J gene TRBJ1-1, with unresolved D. Germline CDR1 MNHEY, CDR2 SVGEGT. The CDR3 length is 15 residues. V lost 0 bases, J lost 0 bases, and 8 bases lay in between. Here the CDR3 DNA reads TGTGCCAGCAGTTACTCCTCAGACATGAACACTGAAGCTTTCTTT. Translation gives CASSYSSDMNTEAFF.

The gene calls are TRBV29-1 and TRBJ2-5; 9 bases map to TRBD1. CDR3 length equals 13 residues. After removal of 2 bases from V and 10 bases from J, the junction contained 8 bases not matched to a gene. In germline, CDR1 is SQVTM, CDR2 ANQGSEA. CDR3 amino acids: CSVETGTGLDQYF. For the CDR3, the DNA is TGCAGCGTTGAAACCGGGACAGGGTTAGACCAGTACTTC. The whole variable domain, filled in from reference TRBV29-1 and TRBJ2-5, reads SAVISQKPSRDICQRGTSLTIQCQVDSQVTMMFWYRQQPGQSLTLIATANQGSEATYESGFVIDKFPISRPNLTFSTLTVSNMSPEDSSIYLCSVETGTGLDQYFGPGTRLLVL.

This clone was found once. The rearrangement uses TRBV4-3 and TRBJ2-7; 7 bases map to TRBD1. Germline values: CDR1 LGHNA, CDR2 YSLEER. This CDR3 is 16 amino acids long. V shed 0 bases and J 2 bases; nucleotides not matched to a gene: 7. The DNA of the CDR3 is TGCGCCAGCAGCCAAGATGGCAGGGGGTTGACCTACGAGCAGTACTTC. It yields the protein CASSQDGRGLTYEQYF.

The genes are TRBV5-1 and TRBJ1-1, with 8 positions matching TRBD1. CDR3 length: 15 amino acids. V lost 2 bases and J lost 1; bases outside the gene matches: 4. Germline lookup yields CDR1 SGHRS and CDR2 YFSETQ. In nucleotides, the CDR3 is TGCGCCAGCAGCTTCCGGACAGGGTCGAACACTGAAGCTTTCTTT. The encoded protein is CASSFRTGSNTEAFF.

The chain recombines TRBV5-1 with TRBJ2-7; the match to TRBD1 covers 11 bases. CDR3 size: 13 residues. Germline-derived CDR1 and CDR2 are SGHRS and YFSETQ. With V trimmed by 3 bases and J by 6 bases, 2 bases remained unmatched. The DNA of the CDR3 is TGCGCCAGCAGCTGGGACAGGGGGGTCGAGCAGTACTTC. Residues: CASSWDRGVEQYF.

This clone appeared a few times. This chain uses TRBV7-9 with TRBJ2-7; no definite D call. Trimming removed 8 bases from V and 4 bases from J, with 6 bases in between. The CDR3 loop spans 10 amino acids. In germline, CDR1 is SEHNR, CDR2 FQNEAQ (reference sequence). CDR3 protein: CASGNYEQYF. The CDR3 region has the DNA TGTGCCAGCGGGAATTACGAGCAGTACTTC.

The chain recombines TRBV4-3 with TRBJ2-1; D could derive from TRBD1 or TRBD2 (5 bases each). The CDR3 loop spans 13 amino acids. The V gene lost 3 bases and the J gene lost 7 bases, with 10 bases spanning the gap. Per the germline V gene, CDR1 is LGHNA and CDR2 is YSLEER. The CDR3 loop reads CASSHEGWNEQFF. As DNA, the CDR3 is TGCGCCAGCAGCCACGAGGGGTGGAATGAGCAGTTCTTC.

This clone showed up just once. The rearrangement uses TRBV6-5 and TRBJ2-6, with 12 positions matching TRBD1. Germline V gives CDR1 MNHEY, CDR2 SVGAGI. The length of the CDR3 is 15 residues. Germline trimming cut 11 bases from V and 4 bases from J; bases unmatched to any gene: 6. The CDR3 DNA sequence: TGTGCCGGGGGGACAGGGGGCGACGGGGCCAACGTCCTGACTTTC. It yields the protein CAGGTGGDGANVLTF.

The rearrangement links TRBV27 to TRBJ2-5, with a tentative D call TRBD2 (6 bases). Trimming took off 6 bases at V and 4 bases at J, with 18 bases between the two ends. The germline CDR1 and CDR2 sequences are MNHEY and SMNVEV (reference sequence). This CDR3 contains 15 residues. DNA of the CDR3: TGTGCCAGCAGCCCCTCCCCCTCGCGGGGAGAGACCCAGTACTTC. This sequence encodes CASSPSPSRGETQYF.

A remark on this clone: One end of the junction varies from germline; a read error may be responsible. This CDR3 is also generated by other DNA sequences in the sample. In DNA, the CDR3 is TGTGCCACCAGTGGCCCCAGTGGAGGCGGCTATACCTTC. Protein product: CATSGPSGGGYTF. The V call is TRBV24-1, the J call TRBJ1-2, with D unresolved. Looked up from germline, CDR1 is KGHDR and CDR2 is SFDVKD. CDR3 length: 13 residues.

The V and J genes are TRBV6-2 or TRBV6-3 and TRBJ2-2; 10 bases are shared with TRBD1. The V gene end was trimmed by 5 bases and the J gene end by 3 bases; junction bases not matched to a gene: 6. This CDR3 region has 16 residues. Germline V gene data show CDR1 as MNHEY and CDR2 as SVGEGT. This CDR3 is CASSAGQGVHTGELFF. CDR3 nucleotides: TGTGCCAGCAGTGCCGGACAGGGGGTTCACACCGGGGAGCTGTTTTTT.

This clone has just a few counts. J is TRBJ1-2 and V is TRBV7-2, with D perhaps TRBD1 (6 bases). Germline CDR1 SGHTA, CDR2 FQGNSA. This CDR3 is built from 16 residues. The V end lost 5 bases, the J end lost 0 bases, and 16 bases lay between the germline ends. For the CDR3, the DNA is TGTGCCAGCAGCCCTGGGGGGGGCGAAGCTAACTATGGCTACACCTTC. This encodes CASSPGGGEANYGYTF.

The rearrangement uses TRBV4-3 and TRBJ2-1; D may match TRBD1 or TRBD2 (5 bases each). This CDR3 comprises 17 residues. Trimming left V 3 bases short and J 3 bases short, with 18 bases between. The germline V gene has CDR1 LGHNA and CDR2 YSLEER. The CDR3 spells CASSQYQGPSDYNEQFF. The CDR3 region has the DNA TGCGCCAGCAGCCAGTACCAGGGACCCAGCGACTACAATGAGCAGTTCTTC.

V and J are TRBV28 and TRBJ2-5; possible D gene TRBD1, 7 bases. The CDR3 consists of 15 residues. V lost 7 bases to trimming and J lost 4 bases, with 19 bases between them. Per germline, CDR1 MDHEN and CDR2 SYDVKM. The CDR3 DNA sequence: TGTGCCAGCAACGGGGGACAGACCCCCGGAGAGACCCAGTACTTC. It is translated as CASNGGQTPGETQYF.

CDR3 in amino acids: CASSEARSRAFSYEQYF. CDR3 coding DNA: TGTGCCAGCAGTGAAGCTCGGTCCAGGGCTTTCTCCTACGAGCAGTACTTC. J is TRBJ2-7 and V is TRBV6-1, with a tentative D call TRBD1 (5 bases). There are 17 residues in the CDR3. Trimming removed 0 bases at V and 0 bases at J, with 15 bases between. Germline V gene data show CDR1 as MNHNS and CDR2 as SASEGT.

J is TRBJ2-1 and V is TRBV5-5, with D unclear. The CDR3 runs to 11 residues. With 2 bases removed from V and 7 bases from J, the gap between germline ends came to 4 bases. Looked up from germline, CDR1 is SGHKS and CDR2 is YYEKEE (reference sequence). The CDR3 spells CASSFGNEQFF. CDR3 nucleotides: TGTGCCAGCAGCTTTGGGAATGAGCAGTTCTTC. The full variable domain, with the rest looked up from reference TRBV5-5 and TRBJ2-1, is DAGVTQSPTHLIKTRGQQVTLRCSPISGHKSVSWYQQVLGQGPQFIFQYYEKEERGRGNFPDRFSARQFPNYSSELNVNALLLGDSALYLCASSFGNEQFFGPGTRLTVL.